The T cell receptor beta chain under discussion was sequenced for a study of CXCR3-negative and CXCR3-positive naive CD8 T cells. Study-wide background: Libraries each contributed about 1.5 +/- 0.3 million TRB reads, for around 150 million in total.

Germline V gives CDR1 SQVTM, CDR2 ANQGSEA. This CDR3 is built from 12 residues. 5' RACE with UMI labels generated the TRB cDNA libraries. Using the 5' RACE reads, TCRdb records one entry per CDR3 protein without DNA. Its table records tens of thousands of distinct CDR3 sequences. The J gene is TRBJ1-2, the V gene TRBV29-1; the D call of TRBD1 rests on TCRdb alone, since no DNA is present to check it. The sequence was collected from a human donor in good health. Some clones in this sample may be carry-over from other donors' samples. What was sequenced was naive CXCR3- CD8+ T cells from blood. Subset given: CD45RO-CCR7+CD27+CD95- naive CD8+ T cells lacking CXCR3 (TNR3-). CDR3 residues: CSVEGAPTGYTF.